Reported below is one T cell receptor (beta chain). Its antigen is unidentified. This sample is drawn from a study of T cell responses to AZD1222 COVID-19 vaccine. Pooled samples include second doses given at about 4 or 12 weeks. Whole-study findings and limits: Reportedly, nearly half the spike-specific TCRs target unmutated variant regions.

Repertoires were generated with immunoSEQ multiplex PCR, while TCRdb's copy carries only in-frame clones and drops some. This table holds some 130,000 clones, around 90% found once. Germline V gives CDR1 LGHNA, CDR2 YSLEER. V dropped 3 bases and J dropped 1 base, with 6 bases sitting between them. CDR3 length: 13 residues. The clonotype was recovered from an adult who received the AZD1222 COVID-19 vaccine. V and J are TRBV4-3 and TRBJ2-5; no clear D. The sequences come from peripheral blood, collected 28 days after the second AZD1222 dose. Written as DNA, the CDR3 is TGCGCCAGCAGCCATAACAGCCAAGAGACCCAGTACTTC. Protein product: CASSHNSQETQYF.